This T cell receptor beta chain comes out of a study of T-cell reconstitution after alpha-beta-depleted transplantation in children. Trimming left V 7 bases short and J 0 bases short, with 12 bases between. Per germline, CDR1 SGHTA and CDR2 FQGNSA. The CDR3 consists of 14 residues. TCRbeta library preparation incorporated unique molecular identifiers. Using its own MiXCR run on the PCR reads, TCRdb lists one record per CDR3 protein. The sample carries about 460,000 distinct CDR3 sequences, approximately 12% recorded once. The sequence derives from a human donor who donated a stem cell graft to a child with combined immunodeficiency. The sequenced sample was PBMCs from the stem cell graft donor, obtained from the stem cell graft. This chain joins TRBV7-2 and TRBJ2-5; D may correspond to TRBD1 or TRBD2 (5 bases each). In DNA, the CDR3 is TGTGCCAGCAACCAAGAGGGGAACCAAGAGACCCAGTACTTC. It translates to CASNQEGNQETQYF.